The 30 T cell receptor beta chains given below trace back to one sample, sequenced in a study of control samples from healthy donors and cancer patients. The method was immunoSEQ multiplex PCR; TCRdb's version includes in-frame clones alone and lacks a portion of them. In the table there are around 74,000 clones, approximately 92% of which are singletons. Sample: blood. Every receptor here comes from a woman in her sixties in good health.

The genes are TRBV11-3 and TRBJ2-1; D not resolved. The germline V and J ends were trimmed by 4 bases and 7 bases, with 8 bases remaining between them. The length of the CDR3 is 12 residues. Per germline, CDR1 SGHNT and CDR2 YENEEA. The CDR3 DNA reads as TGTGCCAGCAGCTCTAGTAAAAATGAGCAGTTCTTC. The encoded protein is CASSSSKNEQFF.

The chain combines TRBV28 with TRBJ1-4; no definite D call. V lost 3 bases to trimming and J lost 5 bases, with 10 bases between them. CDR1 and CDR2 (germline): MDHEN, SYDVKM. The CDR3 sequence is 14 residues long. Written as DNA, the CDR3 is TGTGCCAGCAGTTTTCTCCTTTCCAATGAAAAACTGTTTTTT. Translated, it gives CASSFLLSNEKLFF. The full variable domain, rest sourced from reference TRBV28 and TRBJ1-4, is DVKVTQSSRYLVKRTGEKVFLECVQDMDHENMFWYRQDPGLGLRLIYFSYDVKMKEKGDIPEGYSVSREKKERFSLILESASTNQTSMYLCASSFLLSNEKLFFGSGTQLSVL.

This chain joins TRBV19 and TRBJ2-7; D gene uncertain. The CDR3 contains 15 residues. Germline CDR1 reads LNHDA; CDR2 reads SQIVND (reference sequence). V lost 2 bases and J lost 1, with 12 bases in between. CDR3 DNA: TGTGCCAGTAGTATAAAGGGTGGCGTGTCCTACGAGCAGTACTTC. Amino acid sequence: CASSIKGGVSYEQYF.

The chain is built from TRBV20-1 and TRBJ1-1; 7 bases are a match to TRBD1. The germline gives CDR1 DFQATT, CDR2 SNEGSKA (reference sequence). This CDR3 is built from 11 residues. V was pared by 6 bases and J by 4 bases, with 2 bases of the junction left unmatched. CDR3 protein: CSATGVTEAFF. The CDR3 DNA is TGCAGTGCCACAGGGGTCACTGAAGCTTTCTTT.

The chain joins TRBV28 to TRBJ2-1; D may be TRBD2 (5 bases). The length of the CDR3 is 14 residues. V dropped 4 bases and J dropped 6 bases, with 13 bases sitting between them. CDR1 is MDHEN and CDR2 is SYDVKM in the germline V gene. The CDR3 nucleotides are TGTGCCAGCAGTTCCCATCCTAGCAGCAATGAGCAGTTCTTC. This codes for CASSSHPSSNEQFF.

The J gene is TRBJ2-1, the V gene TRBV5-1; TRBD2 matches 15 bases. The CDR3 length is 18 residues. Germline assignment: CDR1 SGHRS and CDR2 YFSETQ. V shed 2 bases, J shed 0 bases, and the junction held 3 bases outside the gene matches. CDR3 residues: CASSLGTSGRPSYNEQFF. In DNA form, the CDR3 reads TGCGCCAGCAGCTTAGGGACTAGCGGGAGGCCCTCCTACAATGAGCAGTTCTTC.

This chain uses TRBV29-1 with TRBJ2-1, with D unresolved. Germline CDR1 reads SQVTM; CDR2 reads ANQGSEA. Trimming removed 4 bases at V and 0 bases at J, with 10 bases between. This CDR3 has 14 residues. This CDR3 reads CSVVWPSSYNEQFF. CDR3 in DNA: TGCAGCGTTGTTTGGCCCAGCTCCTACAATGAGCAGTTCTTC.

This rearrangement joins TRBV2 to TRBJ2-7, with D possibly TRBD1 on 5 matching bases. The CDR3 contains 13 residues. Germline-derived CDR1 and CDR2 are SNHLY and FYNNEI. The ends were cut back, 7 bases at V and 2 bases at J, with 12 bases in the middle. The CDR3 DNA reads TGTGCCAGCATCAGCAGGGAAGCCTACGAGCAGTACTTC. It yields the protein CASISREAYEQYF.

The chain has TRBV19 and TRBJ1-4, with TRBD1 identical over 8 bases. The CDR3 length is 14 residues. The germline V gene has CDR1 LNHDA and CDR2 SQIVND (reference sequence). J lost 4 bases, V lost 7 bases, and 5 bases had no gene match. The CDR3 coding sequence is TGTGCCAGTAACCCACAGGGGGGTAATGAAAAACTGTTTTTT. Translating gives CASNPQGGNEKLFF.

This chain links TRBV5-1 with TRBJ2-2; D gene unclear. Trimming stripped 2 bases from V and 4 bases from J, with 12 bases between. Germline assignment: CDR1 SGHRS and CDR2 YFSETQ. The CDR3 totals 15 residues. As DNA, the CDR3 is TGCGCCAGCAGCTTCACAGCCTGGGGCACCGGGGAGCTGTTTTTT. It specifies CASSFTAWGTGELFF.

This clone showed up just a few times. This CDR3 reads CAIKTVPAVPGANVLTF. Written as DNA, the CDR3 is TGTGCCATTAAGACAGTCCCAGCCGTCCCCGGGGCCAACGTCCTGACTTTC. The J gene is TRBJ2-6, the V gene TRBV10-3; a weak D match, TRBD1 (5 bases). Germline loops: CDR1 ENHRY, CDR2 SYGVKD. Trimming removed 9 bases at V and 4 bases at J, with 22 bases between. The CDR3 sequence is 17 residues long.

This rearrangement joins TRBV5-4 to TRBJ2-1; TRBD1 or TRBD2 may be the D gene (7 bases each). The ends were cut back, 4 bases at V and 13 bases at J, with 15 bases in the middle. The germline V gene has CDR1 SGHNT and CDR2 YYREEE (reference sequence). The CDR3 contains 12 residues. The CDR3 sequence is CASSQPGGDQFF. In DNA, the CDR3 is TGTGCCAGCAGCCAGCCAGGGGGGGATCAGTTCTTC.

This rearrangement joins TRBV27 to TRBJ1-4; D unclear. Between the trimmed V and J ends, which lost 6 bases and 0 bases, there was a span of 2 bases. The CDR3 consists of 12 residues. CDR1 and CDR2 from the germline V gene are MNHEY and SMNVEV (reference sequence). The CDR3 loop is CASRTTNEKLFF. CDR3 bases: TGTGCCAGCAGAACAACTAATGAAAAACTGTTTTTT.

The rearrangement links TRBV4-1 to TRBJ1-3; D possibly corresponds to TRBD1 (6 bases). The V gene lost 0 bases and the J gene lost 0 bases, with 12 bases spanning the gap. The CDR3 is 17 residues long. Germline lookup yields CDR1 MGHRA and CDR2 YSYEKL. CDR3 in amino acids: CASSQEGGEYSGNTIYF. The DNA for the CDR3 is TGCGCCAGCAGCCAAGAGGGGGGCGAATACTCTGGAAACACCATATATTTT.

The chain has TRBV7-9 and TRBJ1-1; D is ambiguous. Germline CDR1 and CDR2: SEHNR and FQNEAQ (reference sequence). The V gene lost 0 bases and the J gene lost 1 base, with 3 bases spanning the gap. The CDR3 has 13 residues. The CDR3 spells CASSLAENTEAFF. The CDR3 bases are TGTGCCAGCAGCTTAGCAGAGAACACTGAAGCTTTCTTT.

This sequence joins TRBV6-2 or TRBV6-3 and TRBJ2-2, with D uncertain. Germline V lookup: CDR1 MNHEY, CDR2 SVGEGT. CDR3 size: 13 residues. Between the trimmed V and J ends, which lost 6 bases and 6 bases, there was a span of 11 bases. CDR3 nucleotides: TGTGCCAGCAGCCCCGTTTTTCCCGGGGAGCTGTTTTTT. Translation gives CASSPVFPGELFF.

The genes are TRBV4-1 and TRBJ2-5; D gene ambiguous. V was clipped by 0 bases and J by 1 base, with 9 bases between them. This CDR3 is built from 15 residues. CDR1 and CDR2 (germline): MGHRA, YSYEKL. This CDR3 is CASSQDRAIQETQYF. CDR3 coding DNA: TGCGCCAGCAGCCAAGATAGGGCTATCCAAGAGACCCAGTACTTC.

The genes are TRBV11-3 and TRBJ2-1; D gene uncertain. Germline V lookup: CDR1 SGHNT, CDR2 YENEEA. This CDR3 spans 16 amino acids. V lost 0 bases, J lost 6 bases, and 15 bases lay in between. The CDR3 DNA follows: TGTGCCAGCAGCTTAGATGGCGCCGTAGGAGTCAATGAGCAGTTCTTC. The encoded protein is CASSLDGAVGVNEQFF. Full variable domain (outside the CDR3, taken from reference TRBV11-3 and TRBJ2-1): EAGVVQSPRYKIIEKKQPVAFWCNPISGHNTLYWYLQNLGQGPELLIRYENEEAVDDSQLPKDRFSAERLKGVDSTLKIQPAELGDSAVYLCASSLDGAVGVNEQFFGPGTRLTVL.

The genes are TRBV9 and TRBJ2-1; a weak D match, TRBD1 (5 bases). This CDR3 has 15 residues. Trimming stripped 3 bases from V and 3 bases from J, with 13 bases between. In germline, CDR1 is SGDLS, CDR2 YYNGEE. CDR3 region: CASSATGIYYNEQFF. CDR3 DNA sequence: TGTGCCAGCAGCGCAACAGGTATCTACTACAATGAGCAGTTCTTC.

This clone was counted once. V usage is TRBV24-1 and J usage is TRBJ1-5, with D unclear. Germline V lookup: CDR1 KGHDR, CDR2 SFDVKD. The CDR3 sequence is 13 residues long. The V and J ends lost 5 bases and 2 bases respectively, with 6 bases between them. CDR3 amino acids: CATSAQRNQPQHF. As DNA, the CDR3 is TGTGCCACCAGTGCCCAGCGCAATCAGCCCCAGCATTTT.

This sequence joins TRBV11-2 and TRBJ2-1, with TRBD2 as a possible D gene (5 bases). From germline, CDR1 is SGHAT and CDR2 FQNNGV. The CDR3 sequence is 14 residues long. Trimming shortened V by 7 bases and J by 9 bases, and 19 bases separated the two germline ends. CDR3 residues: CASTKTLALGEQFF. The CDR3 DNA follows: TGTGCCAGCACCAAAACTTTAGCGTTGGGTGAGCAGTTCTTC.

This chain joins TRBV2 and TRBJ2-1; 9 nucleotides agree with TRBD2. Germline V gene lookup returns CDR1 SNHLY and CDR2 FYNNEI. The CDR3 contains 14 residues. V lost 6 bases and J lost 13; bases outside the gene matches: 13. The CDR3 region is CASRKGLAVPPQFF. CDR3 DNA: TGTGCCAGCAGGAAGGGACTAGCAGTCCCCCCACAGTTCTTC.

This rearrangement joins TRBV4-1 to TRBJ2-7; D gene uncertain. The V end lost 0 bases, the J end lost 2 bases, and 11 bases lay between the germline ends. Germline V CDR1 and CDR2: MGHRA, YSYEKL. The CDR3 is 15 residues long. This chain's CDR3 is CASSQDHPQTYEQYF. DNA of the CDR3: TGCGCCAGCAGCCAAGATCATCCTCAAACCTACGAGCAGTACTTC.

The V gene is TRBV11-2, the J gene TRBJ2-3; unclear D gene. V lost 1 base to trimming and J lost 4 bases, with 3 bases between them. CDR1 SGHAT and CDR2 FQNNGV come from the germline V gene. The CDR3 sequence is 12 residues long. CDR3 sequence (DNA): TGTGCCAGCAGCTTAGCAGCAGATACGCAGTATTTT. This gives the protein CASSLAADTQYF.

Comment on this clone: This CDR3 is also generated by other DNA sequences in the sample. The V gene is TRBV6-4, the J gene TRBJ2-3, with a weak D call TRBD1 (6 bases). Germline lookup yields CDR1 MRHNA and CDR2 SNTAGT. Trimming cost V 4 bases and J 4 bases, with 9 bases left between them. There are 13 residues in the CDR3. CDR3 in amino acids: CASSVRQADTQYF. The CDR3 nucleotides read TGTGCCAGCAGTGTCAGACAGGCAGATACGCAGTATTTT.

The chain has TRBV5-1 and TRBJ2-3, with 8 bases aligning to TRBD2. CDR1 SGHRS and CDR2 YFSETQ come from the germline V gene. The CDR3 consists of 16 residues. With V trimmed by 3 bases and J by 6 bases, 12 bases remained unmatched. The CDR3 nucleotides are TGCGCCAGCAGCTCCCGGGGGGGACGGGACTCTGATACGCAGTATTTT. Translated: CASSSRGGRDSDTQYF.

V gene TRBV28 combines with J gene TRBJ1-1; D is uncertain. The length of the CDR3 is 11 residues. Germline V lookup: CDR1 MDHEN, CDR2 SYDVKM. Trimming removed 3 bases at V and 6 bases at J, with 5 bases between. The CDR3 DNA follows: TGTGCCAGCAGTTTGAGGTCTGAAGCTTTCTTT. Translation: CASSLRSEAFF.

The chain joins TRBV5-6 to TRBJ1-2; tentative D call: TRBD1 (6 bases). The CDR3 loop spans 14 amino acids. The V end was cut by 6 bases, the J end by 4 bases, with 16 bases between. The germline V gene has CDR1 SGHDT and CDR2 YYEEEE. CDR3: CASISGTLLYGYTF. The DNA for the CDR3 is TGTGCCAGCATCTCCGGGACACTCCTCTATGGCTACACCTTC. Drawing the rest from reference TRBV5-6 and TRBJ1-2, the complete variable domain is DAGVTQSPTHLIKTRGQQVTLRCSPKSGHDTVSWYQQALGQGPQFIFQYYEEEERQRGNFPDRFSGHQFPNYSSELNVNALLLGDSALYLCASISGTLLYGYTFGSGTRLTVV.

The chain's CDR3 is CASSSSGAGYGYTF. The CDR3, as DNA: TGTGCCAGCAGTTCCTCGGGGGCCGGCTATGGCTACACCTTC. V usage is TRBV28 and J usage is TRBJ1-2, with D perhaps TRBD1 (6 bases). Germline V gives CDR1 MDHEN, CDR2 SYDVKM. Trimming removed 4 bases at V and 4 bases at J, with 13 bases between. The CDR3 has 14 amino acids.

This clone has just a few counts. The chain joins TRBV6-1 to TRBJ2-3, with D perhaps TRBD2 (6 bases). Trimming shortened V by 2 bases and J by 9 bases, and 18 bases separated the two germline ends. Germline V gives CDR1 MNHNS, CDR2 SASEGT. The CDR3 is 15 residues long. The CDR3 loop is CASSETWGRGWTQYF. For the CDR3, the DNA is TGTGCCAGCAGTGAAACGTGGGGACGGGGGTGGACGCAGTATTTT.